This is a list of T cell receptor beta chains from one sample in a study of TIL therapy for anti-PD-1-resistant metastatic lung cancer. The method was immunoSEQ multiplex PCR; TCRdb's version includes in-frame clones alone and lacks a portion of them. This table holds about 44,000 clones, 70% to 85% found once. The sample consisted of blood, taken at baseline. These receptors were taken from a man in his 70s with non-small cell lung cancer. Each CDR3 is given with its conserved first and last residue. A D gene is named only where the DNA matches it firmly. A clone size is listed for some rows: how often the clone was seen (once, few, many), or a class if it is expanded.

abundance | d_gene | j_gene | v_gene | CDR3nt | CDR3aa
. | TRBD2 | TRBJ2-7 | TRBV6-5 | TGTGCCAGCATCGTACTAGCGGGGAACTCCTACGAGCAGTACTTC | CASIVLAGNSYEQYF
once | TRBD1 | TRBJ2-3 | TRBV4-1 | TGCGCCAGCAGCCGGGGGACAGAGGCTAGCACAGATACGCAGTATTTT | CASSRGTEASTDTQYF
. | TRBD1 | TRBJ2-7 | TRBV15 | TGTGCCACCAGCAGAGATAAGTTGCAGGGGGCCGACGAGCAGTACTTC | CATSRDKLQGADEQYF
. | . | TRBJ2-7 | TRBV7-9 | TGTGCCAGCAGCTTAGAAGGCTCGTTCTCCTACGAGCAGTACTTC | CASSLEGSFSYEQYF
. | . | TRBJ1-4 | TRBV27 | TGTGCCAGCGGTATCGACGGGGGAACTAATGAAAAACTGTTTTTT | CASGIDGGTNEKLFF
. | TRBD2 | TRBJ2-3 | TRBV9 | TGTGCCAGCAGCGTAGATTTGGGGACTAGCGGCCGCACAGATACGCAGTATTTT | CASSVDLGTSGRTDTQYF
. | . | TRBJ1-1 | TRBV7-9 | TGTGCCAGCAGCTTAAATCCAGGGAACACTGAAGCTTTCTTT | CASSLNPGNTEAFF
few | TRBD1 | TRBJ1-4 | TRBV15 | TGTGCCACCAGCGAACAGGGGGTCAGCGAAAAACTGTTTTTT | CATSEQGVSEKLFF
. | TRBD2 | TRBJ2-3 | TRBV9 | TGTGCCAGCAGCGAGACTAGCGGGAGAACAGATACGCAGTATTTT | CASSETSGRTDTQYF
. | . | TRBJ2-7 | TRBV4-3 | TGCGCCAGCAGCCAAGAGGCCCTAGCGATCGAGCAGTACTTC | CASSQEALAIEQYF
. | . | TRBJ2-3 | TRBV11-2 | TGTGCCAGCAGCTTAGCGAGTTCCGTATATACGCAGTATTTT | CASSLASSVYTQYF
once | . | TRBJ2-1 | TRBV15 | TGTGCCACCAGCCCTCTGGACAGTGACAATGAGCAGTTCTTC | CATSPLDSDNEQFF
. | . | TRBJ2-3 | TRBV9 | TGTGCCAGCAGCCTCCCGGGTGGGAAAGATACGCAGTATTTT | CASSLPGGKDTQYF
. | TRBD1 | TRBJ1-4 | TRBV5-1 | TGCGCCAGCAGCATGGGACAGGGGAGTGAAAAACTGTTTTTT | CASSMGQGSEKLFF
. | TRBD1 | TRBJ1-6 | TRBV19 | TGTGCCAGTACCACGACAGGGGCGAAAAATTCACCCCTCCACTTT | CASTTTGAKNSPLHF
. | . | TRBJ1-5 | TRBV6-4 | TGTGCCAGCAGTGAGTCCAGCAATCAGCCCCAGCATTTT | CASSESSNQPQHF
once | TRBD1 | TRBJ2-7 | TRBV7-2 | TGTGCCAGCAGCTTACTTGGGACAGGGGCCTACGAGCAGTACTTC | CASSLLGTGAYEQYF
. | TRBD1 | TRBJ2-7 | TRBV10-3 | TGTGCCATCAGGGGCGGGACAGGGGACACCTACGAGCAGTACTTC | CAIRGGTGDTYEQYF
. | TRBD2 | TRBJ2-7 | TRBV19 | TGTGCCAGTAGTATGGCGGCTAGCGGTTCCTACGAGCAGTACTTC | CASSMAASGSYEQYF
. | . | TRBJ2-1 | TRBV11-2 | TGTGCCAGCACCTACACTCTAGCCTATTACAATGAGCAGTTCTTC | CASTYTLAYYNEQFF
. | TRBD2 | TRBJ2-1 | TRBV5-1 | TGCGCCAGCAGAAGAGGGACTAGCGGGACCTCCTACAATGAGCAGTTCTTC | CASRRGTSGTSYNEQFF